The next 15 T cell receptor beta chains were all read from a single sample in a study of T cell responses to AZD1222 COVID-19 vaccine. The assay was immunoSEQ multiplex PCR, and TCRdb's table has in-frame clones only and misses some. The sample has about 92,000 clones, about nine tenths seen once. Sequenced here: peripheral blood, sampled on day 0 of AZD1222 vaccination. These receptors originate from an adult in good health.

V and J are TRBV12-3 or TRBV12-4 and TRBJ1-6; the D is unclear. The ends were cut back, 6 bases at V and 7 bases at J, with 10 bases in the middle. The CDR3 contains 13 residues. This chain's CDR3 is CASSRTENSPLHF. In DNA form, the CDR3 reads TGTGCCAGCAGCCGGACCGAAAATTCACCCCTCCACTTT.

The chain joins TRBV5-1 to TRBJ2-2; 7 bases line up with TRBD1. Germline lookup yields CDR1 SGHRS and CDR2 YFSETQ. CDR3 length: 16 residues. V was clipped by 0 bases and J by 5 bases; unmatched bases: 7. CDR3 amino acids: CASSLDVGQTTGELFF. DNA for the CDR3: TGCGCCAGCAGCTTGGACGTGGGACAGACAACCGGGGAGCTGTTTTTT.

The rearrangement links TRBV10-3 to TRBJ2-5, with D maybe TRBD1 (5 bases). Germline V lookup: CDR1 ENHRY, CDR2 SYGVKD. The length of the CDR3 is 15 residues. Deletions cut 2 bases from V and 2 bases from J, with 12 bases between. CDR3: CAISEPQTAQETQYF. The DNA for the CDR3 is TGTGCCATCAGTGAGCCACAGACAGCACAAGAGACCCAGTACTTC.

This clone was seen once. CDR3 loop: CASSEDTPTGELFF. The CDR3 nucleotides read TGTGCCAGCAGCGAGGACACCCCTACCGGGGAGCTGTTTTTT. The chain employs TRBV2 and TRBJ2-2; D perhaps matches TRBD1 (5 bases). CDR1 is SNHLY, CDR2 FYNNEI, per germline. CDR3 size: 14 residues. The ends were cut back, 6 bases at V and 5 bases at J, with 13 bases in the middle.

V gene TRBV19 combines with J gene TRBJ2-2, with D possibly being TRBD1 or TRBD2 (5 bases each). From germline, CDR1 is LNHDA and CDR2 SQIVND (reference sequence). The CDR3 has 15 amino acids. Trimming removed 3 bases from V and 6 bases from J, with 14 bases in between. In nucleotides, the CDR3 is TGTGCCAGTAGTATTGGGGCAGGGAGCGCCGGGGAGCTGTTTTTT. Its translation is CASSIGAGSAGELFF. The full variable domain, rest sourced from reference TRBV19 and TRBJ2-2, is DGGITQSPKYLFRKEGQNVTLSCEQNLNHDAMYWYRQDPGQGLRLIYYSQIVNDFQKGDIAEGYSVSREKKESFPLTVTSAQKNPTAFYLCASSIGAGSAGELFFGEGSRLTVL.

The chain has TRBV25-1 and TRBJ1-2; 7 bases agree with TRBD1. The CDR3 has 14 residues. V dropped 5 bases and J dropped 7; count of bases not matched to a gene: 10. Germline CDR1 MGHDK, CDR2 SYGVNS. CDR3 DNA sequence: TGTGCCAGCAGTACCAGGACAGGTGGAAGTGGCTACACCTTC. Its protein is CASSTRTGGSGYTF.

The rearrangement links TRBV2 to TRBJ1-2; tentatively, D is TRBD1 (6 bases). This CDR3 spans 16 amino acids. CDR1 and CDR2 (germline): SNHLY, FYNNEI. V lost 6 bases, J lost 0 bases, and 17 bases lay in between. CDR3 protein: CASSSPYRAANYGYTF. The CDR3 DNA follows: TGTGCCAGCAGCAGCCCCTACAGGGCGGCTAACTATGGCTACACCTTC. Full variable domain (outside the CDR3, taken from reference TRBV2 and TRBJ1-2): EPEVTQTPSHQVTQMGQEVILRCVPISNHLYFYWYRQILGQKVEFLVSFYNNEISEKSEIFDDQFSVERPDGSNFTLKIRSTKLEDSAMYFCASSSPYRAANYGYTFGSGTRLTVV.

This chain links TRBV27 with TRBJ2-2; 11 bases fit TRBD1. Trimming at V came to 6 bases and at J to 7 bases, leaving 10 bases not matched to a gene. The CDR3 sequence is 16 residues long. The V gene's germline CDR1 is MNHEY and CDR2 SMNVEV (reference sequence). The CDR3 protein is CASRRQDRGQGGELFF. DNA of the CDR3: TGTGCCAGCAGGCGACAGGACAGGGGGCAAGGCGGGGAGCTGTTTTTT.

The chain has TRBV5-1 and TRBJ2-1, with 8 bases lining up with TRBD2. Trimming at V came to 7 bases and at J to 6 bases, leaving 9 bases not matched to a gene. The CDR3 extends over 14 amino acids. Germline CDR1 is SGHRS and CDR2 is YFSETQ. In DNA, the CDR3 is TGCGCCAGCCGGACGAGCGGGAGCGCCAATGAGCAGTTCTTC. It yields the protein CASRTSGSANEQFF.

The chain couples TRBV7-9 to TRBJ1-1; D is possibly TRBD1 (6 bases). V was cut by 5 bases and J by 1 base, with 11 bases left in between. The CDR3 sequence is 14 residues long. Germline V CDR1 and CDR2: SEHNR, FQNEAQ (reference sequence). This chain's CDR3 is CASSLDSRNTEAFF. The CDR3 region has the DNA TGTGCCAGCAGCCTGGACAGCCGGAACACTGAAGCTTTCTTT.

The chain joins TRBV6-2 or TRBV6-3 to TRBJ2-7, with D uncertain. The V end was cut by 2 bases, the J end by 2 bases, with 7 bases between. Germline loops: CDR1 MNHEY, CDR2 SVGEGT. The length of the CDR3 is 13 residues. As DNA, the CDR3 is TGTGCCAGCAGTTACCTCACCACCTACGAGCAGTACTTC. This gives the protein CASSYLTTYEQYF.

The chain is built from TRBV5-1 and TRBJ1-1; D call uncertain. The CDR3 consists of 14 residues. V dropped 4 bases and J dropped 1 base, with 11 bases sitting between them. Looked up from germline, CDR1 is SGHRS and CDR2 is YFSETQ. As DNA, the CDR3 is TGCGCCAGCAGCGTCCAGCCAGGGAACACTGAAGCTTTCTTT. Translation gives CASSVQPGNTEAFF.

The rearrangement links TRBV9 to TRBJ2-7; the match to TRBD1 covers 10 bases. The CDR3 is 14 amino acids. Germline assignment: CDR1 SGDLS and CDR2 YYNGEE. Trimming at V came to 3 bases and at J to 4 bases, leaving 4 bases not matched to a gene. The CDR3 region is CASSGAGQGYEQYF. The CDR3 DNA sequence: TGTGCCAGCAGCGGGGCGGGACAGGGGTACGAGCAGTACTTC.

This rearrangement joins TRBV4-1 to TRBJ1-2, with 7 bases fitting TRBD1. CDR1 and CDR2 from the germline V gene are MGHRA and YSYEKL. This CDR3 has 15 amino acids. Trimming cost V 1 base and J 0 bases; bases outside gene matches: 2. The CDR3 DNA sequence: TGCGCCAGCAGCCAAGCCGGGACAGCTAACTATGGCTACACCTTC. Its translation: CASSQAGTANYGYTF.

This chain joins TRBV3-1 (or the pseudogene TRBV3-2) and TRBJ1-1, with D hard to call. CDR1 LGHDT and CDR2 YNNKEL come from the germline V gene (reference sequence). V was trimmed by 2 bases and J by 1 base, leaving 5 bases between them. The CDR3 runs 13 residues. The CDR3 spells CASSQTANTEAFF. Written as DNA, the CDR3 is TGTGCCAGCAGCCAAACAGCGAACACTGAAGCTTTCTTT.